These 5 T cell receptor beta chains were sequenced from one sample in a study of breast tumors, draining lymph nodes, adjacent tissues listed by TCRdb under 2016. Lymph node samples came from the axillary draining lymph nodes of breast cancer patients. Receptor amplification or capture employed multiplex PCR. TCRdb names Illumina HiSeq 2000 as the instrument used. Through fastp at Q25 and MiXCR, TCRdb rebuilt clones from the public reads, retaining in-frame beta chains. Records with the same CDR3 protein are collapsed into one entry carrying the most frequent genes and DNA. In this sample the table shows some 170,000 distinct CDR3 sequences, about 30% of which occur a single time. The ten largest clones add up to around 3.5% of the sample. The sequencing sample was made of axillary lymph node tissue. These receptors all come from a female donor with breast cancer. Some clones in this sample may be carry-over from other donors' samples.

At least ten counts were recorded for this clonotype. The chain joins TRBV4-3 to TRBJ1-5; the D is unclear. Germline lookup yields CDR1 LGHNA and CDR2 YSLEER. Trimming took off 0 bases at V and 1 base at J, with 7 bases between the two ends. The CDR3 length is 15 residues. The CDR3 sequence: CASSQDRNSNQPQHF. In DNA form, the CDR3 reads TGCGCCAGCAGCCAAGATAGGAACAGCAATCAGCCCCAGCATTTT.

As concerns this clonotype: This may come from a read error, since a much larger clone is one base off. This sequence joins TRBV18 and TRBJ1-2, with D maybe TRBD1 (5 bases). This CDR3 has 12 amino acids. Looked up from germline, CDR1 is KGHSH and CDR2 is LQKENI. This CDR3 reads CASSPMGTGYAF. DNA of the CDR3: TGTGCCAGCTCACCGATGGGGACCGGCTACGCCTTC.

This clonotype has a count of ten or more. This could be a read error, since a much larger clone is one nucleotide away. V is TRBV20-1 and J is TRBJ2-7; the D gene could be TRBD1 or TRBD2 (5 bases each). V dropped 6 bases and J dropped 4 bases, with 22 bases sitting between them. The germline gives CDR1 DFQATT, CDR2 SNEGSKA (reference sequence). This CDR3 comprises 15 residues. CDR3 nucleotide sequence: TGCAGTGCCGTCCACAGCACCCCGGGACCGTACGAGCAGTACTTC. Translating gives CSAVHSTPGPYEQYF.

This chain connects TRBV5-1 to TRBJ1-6; D perhaps matches TRBD1 (6 bases). Germline CDR1 SGHRS, CDR2 YFSETQ. Trimming shortened V by 6 bases and J by 10 bases, and 14 bases separated the two germline ends. There are 13 residues in the CDR3. CDR3 sequence: CASKSGAGSPLHF. The CDR3 coding sequence is TGCGCCAGCAAATCGGGGGCAGGGTCACCCCTCCACTTT. The whole variable domain, filled in from reference TRBV5-1 and TRBJ1-6, reads KAGVTQTPRYLIKTRGQQVTLSCSPISGHRSVSWYQQTPGQGLQFLFEYFSETQRNKGNFPGRFSGRQFSNSRSEMNVSTLELGDSALYLCASKSGAGSPLHFGNGTRLTVT.

The CDR3 DNA reads as TGTGCCACCGCCCATTTTCCGAGCAATCAGCCCCAGCATTTT. Protein product: CATAHFPSNQPQHF. The chain is built from TRBV24-1 and TRBJ1-5, with D uncertain. CDR1 KGHDR and CDR2 SFDVKD come from the germline V gene. The CDR3 runs 14 residues. Between the trimmed V and J ends, which lost 9 bases and 1 base, there was a span of 12 bases.